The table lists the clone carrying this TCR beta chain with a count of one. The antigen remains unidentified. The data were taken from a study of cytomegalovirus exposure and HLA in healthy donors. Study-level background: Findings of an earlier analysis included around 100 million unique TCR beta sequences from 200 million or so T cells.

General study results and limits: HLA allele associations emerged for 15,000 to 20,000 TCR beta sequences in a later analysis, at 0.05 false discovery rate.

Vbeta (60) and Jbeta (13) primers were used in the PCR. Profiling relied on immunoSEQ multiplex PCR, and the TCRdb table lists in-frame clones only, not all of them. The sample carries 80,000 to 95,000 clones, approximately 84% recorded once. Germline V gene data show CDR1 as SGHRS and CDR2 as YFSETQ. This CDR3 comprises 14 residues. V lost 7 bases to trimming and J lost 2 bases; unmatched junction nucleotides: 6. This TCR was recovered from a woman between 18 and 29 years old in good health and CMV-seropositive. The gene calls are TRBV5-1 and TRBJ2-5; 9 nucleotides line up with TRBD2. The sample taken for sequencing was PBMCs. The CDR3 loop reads CASGLAGSQETQYF. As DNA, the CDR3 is TGCGCCAGCGGGCTAGCGGGGAGTCAAGAGACCCAGTACTTC.